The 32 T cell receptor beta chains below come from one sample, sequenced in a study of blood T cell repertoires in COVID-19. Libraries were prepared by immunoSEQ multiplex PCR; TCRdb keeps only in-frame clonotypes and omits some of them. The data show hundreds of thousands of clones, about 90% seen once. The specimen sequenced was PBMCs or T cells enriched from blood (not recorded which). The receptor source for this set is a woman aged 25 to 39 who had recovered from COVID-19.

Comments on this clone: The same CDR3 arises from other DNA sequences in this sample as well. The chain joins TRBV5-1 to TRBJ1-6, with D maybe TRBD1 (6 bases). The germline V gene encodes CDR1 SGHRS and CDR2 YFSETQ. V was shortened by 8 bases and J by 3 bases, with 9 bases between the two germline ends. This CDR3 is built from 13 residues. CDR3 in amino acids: CASRTDYNSPLHF. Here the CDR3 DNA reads TGCGCCAGTCGGACAGACTATAATTCACCCCTCCACTTT.

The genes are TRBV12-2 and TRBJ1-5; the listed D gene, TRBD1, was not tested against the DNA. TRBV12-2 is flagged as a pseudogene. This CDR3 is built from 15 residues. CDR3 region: CASRPHRVSNQPQHF. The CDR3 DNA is TGTGCAAGTCGACCCCACAGGGTCAGCAATCAGCCCCAGCATTTT.

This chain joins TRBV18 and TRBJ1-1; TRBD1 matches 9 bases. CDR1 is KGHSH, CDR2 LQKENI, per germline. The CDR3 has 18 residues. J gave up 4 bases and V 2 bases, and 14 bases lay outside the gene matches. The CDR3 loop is CASSPRGQGSTSGTEAFF. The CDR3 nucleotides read TGTGCCAGCTCACCAAGGGGACAGGGTTCCACCAGTGGCACTGAAGCTTTCTTT. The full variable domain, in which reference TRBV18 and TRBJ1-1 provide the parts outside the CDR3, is NAGVMQNPRHLVRRRGQEARLRCSPMKGHSHVYWYRQLPEEGLKFMVYLQKENIIDESGMPKERFSAEFPKEGPSILRIQQVVRGDSAAYFCASSPRGQGSTSGTEAFFGQGTRLTVV.

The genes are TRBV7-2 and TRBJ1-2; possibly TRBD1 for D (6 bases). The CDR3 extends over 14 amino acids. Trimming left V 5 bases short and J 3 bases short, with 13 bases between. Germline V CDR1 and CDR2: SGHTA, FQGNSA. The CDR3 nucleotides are TGTGCCAGCAGCCTGGGACACCTCTACTATGGCTACACCTTC. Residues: CASSLGHLYYGYTF.

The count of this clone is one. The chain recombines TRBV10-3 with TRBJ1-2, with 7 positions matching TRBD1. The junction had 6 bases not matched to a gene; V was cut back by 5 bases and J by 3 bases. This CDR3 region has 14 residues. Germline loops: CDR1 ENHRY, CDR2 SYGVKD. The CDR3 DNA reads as TGTGCCATCAGTCGTGACAGGGAGGACTATGGCTACACCTTC. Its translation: CAISRDREDYGYTF.

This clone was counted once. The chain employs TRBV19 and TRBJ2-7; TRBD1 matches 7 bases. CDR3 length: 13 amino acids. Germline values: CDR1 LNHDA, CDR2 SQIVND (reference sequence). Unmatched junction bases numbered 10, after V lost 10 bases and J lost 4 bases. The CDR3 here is CATSGNRGYEQYF. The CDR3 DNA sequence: TGTGCCACCTCCGGGAACAGGGGTTACGAGCAGTACTTC.

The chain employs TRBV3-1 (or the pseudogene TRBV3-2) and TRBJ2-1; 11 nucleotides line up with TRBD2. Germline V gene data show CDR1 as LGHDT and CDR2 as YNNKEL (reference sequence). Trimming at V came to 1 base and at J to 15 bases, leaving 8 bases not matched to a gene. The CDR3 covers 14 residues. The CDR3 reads CASSQGGLAGGRFF. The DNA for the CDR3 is TGTGCCAGCAGCCAAGGAGGGTTAGCGGGGGGGCGGTTCTTC.

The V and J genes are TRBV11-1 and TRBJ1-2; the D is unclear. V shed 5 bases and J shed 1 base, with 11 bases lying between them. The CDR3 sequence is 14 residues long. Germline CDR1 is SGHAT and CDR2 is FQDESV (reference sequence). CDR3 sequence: CASSRGNLNYGYTF. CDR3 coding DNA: TGTGCCAGCAGCCGAGGGAACCTTAACTATGGCTACACCTTC. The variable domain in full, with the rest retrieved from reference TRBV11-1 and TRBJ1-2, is EAEVAQSPRYKITEKSQAVAFWCDPISGHATLYWYRQILGQGPELLVQFQDESVVDDSQLPKDRFSAERLKGVDSTLKIQPAELGDSAMYLCASSRGNLNYGYTFGSGTRLTVV.

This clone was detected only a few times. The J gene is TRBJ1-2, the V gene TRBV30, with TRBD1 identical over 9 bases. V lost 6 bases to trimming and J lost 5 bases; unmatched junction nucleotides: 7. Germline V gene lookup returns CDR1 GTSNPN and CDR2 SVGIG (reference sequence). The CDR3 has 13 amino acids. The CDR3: CACRRGTGYGYTF. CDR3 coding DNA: TGTGCCTGCAGACGTGGGACAGGGTATGGCTACACCTTC.

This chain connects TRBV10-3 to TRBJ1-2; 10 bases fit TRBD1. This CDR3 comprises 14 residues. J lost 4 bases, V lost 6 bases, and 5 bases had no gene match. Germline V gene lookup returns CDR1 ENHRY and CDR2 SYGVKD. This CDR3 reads CAIRGDRGGYGYTF. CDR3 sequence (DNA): TGTGCCATCAGGGGGGACAGGGGCGGCTATGGCTACACCTTC.

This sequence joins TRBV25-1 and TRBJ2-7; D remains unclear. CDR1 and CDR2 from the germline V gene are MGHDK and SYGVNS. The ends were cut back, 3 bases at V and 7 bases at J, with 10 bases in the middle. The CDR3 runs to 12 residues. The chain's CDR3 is CASSDQVEEQYF. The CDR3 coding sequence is TGTGCCAGCAGTGATCAAGTCGAGGAGCAGTACTTC.

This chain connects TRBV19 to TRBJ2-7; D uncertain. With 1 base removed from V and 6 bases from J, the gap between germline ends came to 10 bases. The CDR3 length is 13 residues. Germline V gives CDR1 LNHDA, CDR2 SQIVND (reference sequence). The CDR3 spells CASSIGVGVEQYF. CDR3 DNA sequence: TGTGCCAGTAGTATAGGGGTCGGAGTCGAGCAGTACTTC.

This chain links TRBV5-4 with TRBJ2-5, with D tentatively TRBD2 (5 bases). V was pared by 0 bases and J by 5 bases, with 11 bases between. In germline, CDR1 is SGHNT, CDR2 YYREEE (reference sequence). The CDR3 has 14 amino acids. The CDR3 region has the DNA TGTGCCAGCAGCTTGGTTACGGGGAAGGAGACCCAGTACTTC. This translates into CASSLVTGKETQYF. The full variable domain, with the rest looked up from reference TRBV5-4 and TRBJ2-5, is ETGVTQSPTHLIKTRGQQVTLRCSSQSGHNTVSWYQQALGQGPQFIFQYYREEENGRGNFPPRFSGLQFPNYSSELNVNALELDDSALYLCASSLVTGKETQYFGPGTRLLVL.

DNA for the CDR3: TGTGCCAGCAGCGGCGCGGAACGACTAACCGGGGAGCTGTTTTTT. It yields the protein CASSGAERLTGELFF. V and J are TRBV7-9 and TRBJ2-2; D possibly corresponds to TRBD2 (5 bases). With 5 bases removed from V and 5 bases from J, the gap between germline ends came to 15 bases. Per the germline V gene, CDR1 is SEHNR and CDR2 is FQNEAQ (reference sequence). The CDR3 is 15 amino acids. The variable domain in full, completed from reference TRBV7-9 and TRBJ2-2, reads DTGVSQNPRHKITKRGQNVTFRCDPISEHNRLYWYRQTLGQGPEFLTYFQNEAQLEKSRLLSDRFSAERPKGSFSTLEIQRTEQGDSAMYLCASSGAERLTGELFFGEGSRLTVL.

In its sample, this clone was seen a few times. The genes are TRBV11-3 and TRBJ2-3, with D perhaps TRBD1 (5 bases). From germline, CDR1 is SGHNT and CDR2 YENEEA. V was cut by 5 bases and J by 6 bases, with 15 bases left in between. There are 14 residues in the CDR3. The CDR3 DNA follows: TGTGCCAGCAGCAGAAGGGGTGGTGCGGATACGCAGTATTTT. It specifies CASSRRGGADTQYF.

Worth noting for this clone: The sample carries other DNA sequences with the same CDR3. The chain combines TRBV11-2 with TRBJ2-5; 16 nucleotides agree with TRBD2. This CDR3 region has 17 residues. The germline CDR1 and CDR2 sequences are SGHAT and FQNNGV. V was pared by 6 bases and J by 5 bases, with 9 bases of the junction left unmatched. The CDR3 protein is CASSPGTSGGAYETQYF. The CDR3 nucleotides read TGTGCCAGCAGTCCCGGGACTAGCGGGGGGGCCTACGAGACCCAGTACTTC.

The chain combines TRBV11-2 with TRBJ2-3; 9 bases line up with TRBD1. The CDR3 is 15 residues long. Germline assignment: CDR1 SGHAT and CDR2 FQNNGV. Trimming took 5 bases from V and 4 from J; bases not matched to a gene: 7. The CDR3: CASSRGTGLADTQYF. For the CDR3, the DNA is TGTGCCAGCAGCCGGGGGACAGGGTTGGCAGATACGCAGTATTTT.

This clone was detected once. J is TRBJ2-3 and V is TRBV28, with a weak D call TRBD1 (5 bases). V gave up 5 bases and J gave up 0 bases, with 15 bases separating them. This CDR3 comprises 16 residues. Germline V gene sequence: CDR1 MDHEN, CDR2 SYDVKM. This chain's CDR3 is CASSVIRVSSTDTQYF. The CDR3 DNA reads TGTGCCAGCAGTGTCATCAGGGTTTCTAGCACAGATACGCAGTATTTT. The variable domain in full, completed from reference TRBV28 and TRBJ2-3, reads DVKVTQSSRYLVKRTGEKVFLECVQDMDHENMFWYRQDPGLGLRLIYFSYDVKMKEKGDIPEGYSVSREKKERFSLILESASTNQTSMYLCASSVIRVSSTDTQYFGPGTRLTVL.

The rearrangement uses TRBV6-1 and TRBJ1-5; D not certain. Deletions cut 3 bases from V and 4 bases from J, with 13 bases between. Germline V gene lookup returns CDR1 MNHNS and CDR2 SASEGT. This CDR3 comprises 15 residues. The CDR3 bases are TGTGCCAGCAGTGACAGGCGTAGAGGGAATCAGCCCCAGCATTTT. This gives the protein CASSDRRRGNQPQHF.

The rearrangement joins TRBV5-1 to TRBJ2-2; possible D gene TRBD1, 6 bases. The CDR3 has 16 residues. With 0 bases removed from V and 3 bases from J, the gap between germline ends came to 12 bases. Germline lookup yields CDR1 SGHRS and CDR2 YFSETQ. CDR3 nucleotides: TGCGCCAGCAGCTTGGGCAGGGGCAGGGACACCGGGGAGCTGTTTTTT. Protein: CASSLGRGRDTGELFF.

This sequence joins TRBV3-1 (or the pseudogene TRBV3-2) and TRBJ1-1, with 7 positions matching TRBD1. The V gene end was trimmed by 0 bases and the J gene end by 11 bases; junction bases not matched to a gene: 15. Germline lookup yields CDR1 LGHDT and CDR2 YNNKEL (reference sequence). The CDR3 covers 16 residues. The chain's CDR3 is CASSQDPTGAQVNAFF. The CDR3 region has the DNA TGTGCCAGCAGCCAAGATCCAACAGGGGCCCAGGTGAACGCTTTCTTT.

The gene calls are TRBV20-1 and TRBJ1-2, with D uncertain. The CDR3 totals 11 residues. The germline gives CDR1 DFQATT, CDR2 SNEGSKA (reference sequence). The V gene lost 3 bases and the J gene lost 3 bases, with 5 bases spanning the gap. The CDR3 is CSARDYYGYTF. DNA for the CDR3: TGCAGTGCTAGGGACTACTATGGCTACACCTTC.

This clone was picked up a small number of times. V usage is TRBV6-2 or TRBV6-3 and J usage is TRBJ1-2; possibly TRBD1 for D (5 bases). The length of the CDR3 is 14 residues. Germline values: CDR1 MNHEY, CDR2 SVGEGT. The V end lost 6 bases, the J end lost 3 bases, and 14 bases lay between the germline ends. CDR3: CASSQRDGHYGYTF. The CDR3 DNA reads TGTGCCAGCAGCCAGCGGGACGGACACTATGGCTACACCTTC.

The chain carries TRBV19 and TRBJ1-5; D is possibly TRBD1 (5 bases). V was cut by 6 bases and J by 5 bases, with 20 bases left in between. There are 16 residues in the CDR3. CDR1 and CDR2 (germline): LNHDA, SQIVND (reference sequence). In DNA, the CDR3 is TGTGCCAGTAGACGCTGGTCGGGGGGGTCCGATCAGCCCCAGCATTTT. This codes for CASRRWSGGSDQPQHF.

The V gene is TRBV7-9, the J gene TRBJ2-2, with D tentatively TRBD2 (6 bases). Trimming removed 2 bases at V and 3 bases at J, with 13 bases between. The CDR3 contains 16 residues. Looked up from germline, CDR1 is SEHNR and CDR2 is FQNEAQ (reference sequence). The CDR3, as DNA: TGTGCCAGCAGCTTAACGGGGGTCGGAGACACCGGGGAGCTGTTTTTT. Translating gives CASSLTGVGDTGELFF.

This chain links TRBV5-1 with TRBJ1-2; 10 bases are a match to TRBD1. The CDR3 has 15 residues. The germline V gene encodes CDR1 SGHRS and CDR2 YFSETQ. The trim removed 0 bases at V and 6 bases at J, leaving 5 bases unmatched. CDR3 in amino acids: CASSLGDGTGDGYTF. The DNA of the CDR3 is TGCGCCAGCAGCTTGGGAGACGGGACAGGGGATGGCTACACCTTC.

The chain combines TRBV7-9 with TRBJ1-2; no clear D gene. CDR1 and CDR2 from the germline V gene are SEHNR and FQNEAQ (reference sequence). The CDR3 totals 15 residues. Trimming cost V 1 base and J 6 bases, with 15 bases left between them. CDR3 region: CASSLGAGSQDGYTF. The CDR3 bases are TGTGCCAGCAGCTTAGGGGCGGGCAGCCAAGATGGCTACACCTTC.

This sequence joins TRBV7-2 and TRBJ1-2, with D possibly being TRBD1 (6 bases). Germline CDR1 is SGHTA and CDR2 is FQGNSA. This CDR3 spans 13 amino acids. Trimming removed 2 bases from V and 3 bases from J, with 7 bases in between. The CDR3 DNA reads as TGTGCCAGCAGCTTAAACAGGGACTATGGCTACACCTTC. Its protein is CASSLNRDYGYTF.

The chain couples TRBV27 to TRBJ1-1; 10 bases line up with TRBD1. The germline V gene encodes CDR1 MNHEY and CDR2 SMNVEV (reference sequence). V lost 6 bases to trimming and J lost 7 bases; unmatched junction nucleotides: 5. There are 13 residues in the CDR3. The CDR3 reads CASRKTGGNEAFF. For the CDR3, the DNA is TGTGCCAGCAGAAAGACAGGGGGCAATGAAGCTTTCTTT.

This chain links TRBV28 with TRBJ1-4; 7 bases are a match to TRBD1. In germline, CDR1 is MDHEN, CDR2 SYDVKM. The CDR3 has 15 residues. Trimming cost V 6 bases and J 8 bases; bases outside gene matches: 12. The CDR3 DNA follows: TGTGCCAGCAGGCTGATGGGTAGAGGGGGCGAAAAACTGTTTTTT. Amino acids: CASRLMGRGGEKLFF.

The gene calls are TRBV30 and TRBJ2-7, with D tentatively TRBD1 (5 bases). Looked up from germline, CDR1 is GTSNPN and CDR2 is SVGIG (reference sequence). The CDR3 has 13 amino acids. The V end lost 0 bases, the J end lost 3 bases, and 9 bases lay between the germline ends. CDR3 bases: TGTGCCTGGAGTGTACCAGGGATCTACGAGCAGTACTTC. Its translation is CAWSVPGIYEQYF. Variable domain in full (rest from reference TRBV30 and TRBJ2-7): SQTIHQWPATLVQPVGSPLSLECTVEGTSNPNLYWYRQAAGRGLQLLFYSVGIGQISSEVPQNLSASRPQDRQFILSSKKLLLSDSGFYLCAWSVPGIYEQYFGPGTRLTVT.

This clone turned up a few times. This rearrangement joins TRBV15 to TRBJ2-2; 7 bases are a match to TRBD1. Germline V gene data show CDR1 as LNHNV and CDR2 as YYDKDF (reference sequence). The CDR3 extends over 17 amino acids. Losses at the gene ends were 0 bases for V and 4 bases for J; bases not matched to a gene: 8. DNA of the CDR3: TGTGCCACCAGCAGAGATGGAAGAGGGGGCGGCACCGGGGAGCTGTTTTTT. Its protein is CATSRDGRGGGTGELFF.